This TCR beta chain emerged from a study of beta chain features in type 1 diabetes. For the study at large: Over all samples combined, fewer than 140,000,000 sorted cells were examined. Overall study results and limits: For Type 1 diabetes patients, all four CD4+ subsets carried TCRB CDR3s that were moderately but significantly shorter.

Notes on this clone: Its antigen remains unidentified.

CDR1 and CDR2 from the germline V gene are SGHNT and YYREEE (reference sequence). The CDR3 is 15 amino acids. Trimming stripped 4 bases from V and 1 base from J, with 14 bases between. cDNA synthesis used the whole RNA isolate, giving expressed TCRB sequences. Profiling relied on immunoSEQ multiplex PCR, and the TCRdb table lists in-frame clones only, not all of them. The data contain some 660,000 clones, over 13% of them seen just once; the ten biggest clones take up 0.035% to 0.04%. Source material: naive CD4+ T cells from blood. The chain carries TRBV5-4 and TRBJ1-1, with D unclear. This receptor was obtained from a man aged 18 to 29 with type 1 diabetes. CDR3 sequence reads: CASSPFSRENTEAFF. CDR3 DNA: TGTGCCAGCAGCCCCTTCTCCCGGGAGAACACTGAAGCTTTCTTT.